This TCR beta chain was captured in a study of TIL therapy for anti-PD-1-resistant metastatic lung cancer. The CDR3 runs to 16 residues. Germline CDR1 and CDR2: LNHDA and SQIVND (reference sequence). J was trimmed by 4 bases and V by 2 bases; bases with no gene match: 8. The immunoSEQ assay was v3. Libraries were prepared by immunoSEQ multiplex PCR; TCRdb keeps only in-frame clonotypes and omits some of them. In the table there are under 35,000 clones, 74% of which are singletons. Documented time point: pre-treatment sample, taken before nivolumab and TIL therapy. The chain has TRBV19 and TRBJ2-1, with 7 bases lining up with TRBD2. The TCR sequence derives from a woman aged 30-79 years with non-small cell lung cancer. Sequencing was performed on blood, taken at baseline. The CDR3 region is CASSINAGVRYNEQFF. CDR3 bases: TGTGCCAGTAGTATAAACGCGGGAGTCAGGTACAATGAGCAGTTCTTC.